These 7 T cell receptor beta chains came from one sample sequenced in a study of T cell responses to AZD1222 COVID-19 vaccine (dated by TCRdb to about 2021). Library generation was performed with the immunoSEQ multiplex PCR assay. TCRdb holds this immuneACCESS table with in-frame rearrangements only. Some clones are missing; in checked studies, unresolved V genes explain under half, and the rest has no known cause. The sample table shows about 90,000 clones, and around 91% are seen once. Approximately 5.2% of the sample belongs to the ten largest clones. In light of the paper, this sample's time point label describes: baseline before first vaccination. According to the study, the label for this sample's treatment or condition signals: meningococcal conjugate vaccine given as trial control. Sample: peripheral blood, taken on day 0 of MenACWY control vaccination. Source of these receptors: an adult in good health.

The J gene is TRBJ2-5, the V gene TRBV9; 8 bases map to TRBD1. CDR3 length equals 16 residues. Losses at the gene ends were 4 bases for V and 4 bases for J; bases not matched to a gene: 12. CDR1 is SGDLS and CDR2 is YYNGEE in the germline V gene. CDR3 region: CASSSGGGSEGETQYF. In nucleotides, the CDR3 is TGTGCCAGCAGCTCAGGGGGCGGATCCGAGGGAGAGACCCAGTACTTC.

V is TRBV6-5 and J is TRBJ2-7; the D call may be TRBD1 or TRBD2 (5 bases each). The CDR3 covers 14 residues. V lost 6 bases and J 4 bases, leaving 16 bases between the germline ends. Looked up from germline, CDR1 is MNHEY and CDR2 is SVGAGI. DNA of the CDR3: TGTGCCAGCAGGCACCCGGGGACGGCTTACGAGCAGTACTTC. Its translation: CASRHPGTAYEQYF.

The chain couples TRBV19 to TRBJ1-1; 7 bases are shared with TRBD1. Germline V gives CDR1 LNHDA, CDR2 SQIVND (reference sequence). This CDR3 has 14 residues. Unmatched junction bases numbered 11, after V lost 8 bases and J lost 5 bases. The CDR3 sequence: CASVGATGLTEAFF. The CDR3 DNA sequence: TGTGCCAGTGTGGGGGCGACAGGGCTAACTGAAGCTTTCTTT.

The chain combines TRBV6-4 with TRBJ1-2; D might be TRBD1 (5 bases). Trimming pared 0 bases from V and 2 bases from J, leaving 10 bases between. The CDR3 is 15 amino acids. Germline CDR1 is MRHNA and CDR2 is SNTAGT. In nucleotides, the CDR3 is TGTGCCAGCAGTGACTCGAGGGAGGGGAACTATGGCTACACCTTC. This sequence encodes CASSDSREGNYGYTF.

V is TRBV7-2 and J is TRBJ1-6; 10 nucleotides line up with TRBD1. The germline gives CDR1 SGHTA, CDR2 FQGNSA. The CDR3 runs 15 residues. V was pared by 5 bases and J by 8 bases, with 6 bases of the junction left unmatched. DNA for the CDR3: TGTGCCAGCAGCATCGGACAGGGGGTCCATTCACCCCTCCACTTT. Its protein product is CASSIGQGVHSPLHF.

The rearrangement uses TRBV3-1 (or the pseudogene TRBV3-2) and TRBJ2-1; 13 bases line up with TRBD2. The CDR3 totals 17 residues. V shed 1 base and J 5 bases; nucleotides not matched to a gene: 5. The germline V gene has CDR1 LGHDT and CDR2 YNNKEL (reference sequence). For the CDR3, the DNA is TGTGCCAGCAGCCAAGTACTAGCGGGAGGGCCCCACAATGAGCAGTTCTTC. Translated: CASSQVLAGGPHNEQFF.

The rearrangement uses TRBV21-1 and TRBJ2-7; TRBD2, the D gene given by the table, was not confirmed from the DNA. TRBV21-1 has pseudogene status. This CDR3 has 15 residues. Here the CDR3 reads CASREEGFPNYEQYF. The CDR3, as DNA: TGTGCCAGCAGAGAGGAGGGTTTCCCCAACTACGAGCAGTACTTC.